This entry is about one T cell receptor beta chain. Other nucleotide sequences from this sample produce the same CDR3. Germline assignment: CDR1 MNHNY and CDR2 SVGAGI (reference sequence). The CDR3 has 14 residues. With 5 bases clipped from V and 8 bases from J, the junction kept 5 bases outside the gene matches. The sample comes from a study of T cell clonotyping in hematopoietic cell transplantation. Here immunoSEQ multiplex PCR was the method, and the copy in TCRdb shows in-frame clones only, minus some. The sample holds fewer than 20,000 clones; approximately 87% are singletons and the top ten take roughly 4.2%.

The chain links TRBV6-6 to TRBJ1-4; TRBD1 aligns across 10 bases. The sample in question was PBMCs, obtained 100 days after allogeneic stem cell transplant. This sequence was found in a male patient between 60 and 69 years old who had an allogeneic stem cell transplant from a related donor, so the T cells may come from the graft donor. Some clones in this sample may be carry-over from other donors' samples. CDR3 in DNA: TGTGCCAGCAGTGGGGACAGGGGAGTCGAAAAACTGTTTTTT. As protein: CASSGDRGVEKLFF.